This T cell receptor beta chain is drawn from a study of OX40 agonist ivuxolimab in advanced cancers. For the study in its entirety: Ivuxolimab, which targeted the costimulatory receptor OX40 (CD134), was an agonistic, fully human IgG2 monoclonal antibody. The purpose of peripheral TCRbeta sequencing was to test whether ivuxolimab changed TCR sequence diversity and led to clonal T-cell expansion. Partial responses occurred in three dose-escalation patients: two with cutaneous melanoma and one with hepatocellular carcinoma. Among the roughly 52 dose-escalation patients, about 20 had hepatocellular carcinoma, roughly 15 melanoma, 9 renal cell carcinoma and 9 head and neck cancer. In the dose-escalation cohort, roughly 80% of patients were male, and the mean age was roughly 60 years, with a range of roughly 20 to 85. Prior anti-PD-1, anti-PD-L1 or anti-CTLA-4 therapy was permitted, and checkpoint inhibitors had been received by less than 45% of dose-escalation patients. The paper reports the monotherapy dose-escalation portion (N = 52 patients) of the phase I ivuxolimab trial. Intravenous ivuxolimab was administered to patients every 2 weeks at six dose levels: 0.01, 0.1, 0.3, 1.5, 3 and 10 mg/kg.

Study-level results and caveats: In the 0.1-3.0 mg/kg groups, partial responders were among the patients with the lowest normalized peripheral clonal expansion, particularly in CD8+ T cells. On average, CD8+ T cells showed more expanded clones than CD4+ T cells after ivuxolimab. Low levels of normalized T-cell clonal expansion were also seen in some patients who did not respond. Which antigens the clonally expanded peripheral T cells were specific for was not determined. At doses from 0.1 to 3.0 mg/kg, clonal expansion was seen in both CD4+ and CD8+ blood T cells between baseline and week 6.

As regards this clone: Its antigen remains unidentified. Qualities for individual bases were not recorded, and no much larger clone is one base off.

Patients with autoimmune disease history or receiving systemic immunosuppression were excluded from the trial. Peripheral blood for TCR sequencing was collected from all dose cohorts at baseline, on cycle 4 day 1, and on cycle 7 day 1. Samples came from an open-label, multicenter, first-in-human phase I dose-escalation trial of ivuxolimab. Adults with locally advanced or metastatic head and neck squamous cell, hepatocellular, melanoma or renal cell carcinoma were enrolled in the trial. Before TCR sequencing, CD4+ T cells and CD8+ T cells were sorted from peripheral blood as separate populations. To sequence the TCRbeta CDR3 region, genomic DNA was isolated from the sorted cells. The immunoSEQ Assay was used to sequence the TCRbeta CDR3 regions. TCRdb holds this immuneACCESS table with in-frame rearrangements only. Some clones are missing; in checked studies, unresolved V genes explain under half, and the rest has no known cause. For this sample the table gives approximately 82,000 clones, of which roughly 85% were detected only once. The ten largest clones take up about 2.3% of the sample.

After removal of 0 bases from V and 0 bases from J, the junction retains 13 bases not matched to a gene. Taken from the germline V gene (reference sequence), the CDR1 and CDR2 loops are GTSNPN and SVGIG. From its cysteine to its phenylalanine, the CDR3 spans 19 amino acids. Kept here is only the CDR3 DNA, which spans 57 bases and is read in frame from base 1. The source material was CD4+ or CD8+ T cells sorted from blood, sampled in a trial of the OX40 agonist ivuxolimab. The sequence derives from an adult with an advanced solid tumor such as melanoma, head and neck, liver or kidney cancer. The chain couples TRBV30 to TRBJ1-5, with TRBD1 matching 8 junction bases. The bases read TGTGCCTGGAGTGTACGGGGCAGGGGGCGTTCCTCTAGCAATCAGCCCCAGCATTTT. It specifies CAWSVRGRGRSSSNQPQHF.